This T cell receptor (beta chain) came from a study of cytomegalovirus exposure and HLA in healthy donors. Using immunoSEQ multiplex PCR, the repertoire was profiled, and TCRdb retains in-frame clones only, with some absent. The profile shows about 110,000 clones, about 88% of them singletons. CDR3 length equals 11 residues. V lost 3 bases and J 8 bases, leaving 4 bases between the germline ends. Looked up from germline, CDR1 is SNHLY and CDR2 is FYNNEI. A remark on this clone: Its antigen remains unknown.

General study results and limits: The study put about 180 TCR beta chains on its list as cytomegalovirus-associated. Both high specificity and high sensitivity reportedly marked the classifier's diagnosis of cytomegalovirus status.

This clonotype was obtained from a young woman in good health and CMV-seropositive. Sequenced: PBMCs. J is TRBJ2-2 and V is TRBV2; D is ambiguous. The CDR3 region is CASSEQGELFF. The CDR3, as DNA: TGTGCCAGCAGTGAGCAGGGGGAGCTGTTTTTT.